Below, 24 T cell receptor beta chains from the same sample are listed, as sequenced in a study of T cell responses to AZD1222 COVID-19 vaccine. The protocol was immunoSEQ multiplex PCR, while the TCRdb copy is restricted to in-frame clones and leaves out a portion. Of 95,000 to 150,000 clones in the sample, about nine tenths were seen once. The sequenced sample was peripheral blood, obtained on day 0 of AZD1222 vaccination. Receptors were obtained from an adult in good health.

The CDR3 nucleotides are TGTGCCAGTAAGGTCGGGACAGGGTGGAACTATGGCTACACCTTC. It yields the protein CASKVGTGWNYGYTF. The chain uses TRBV19 and TRBJ1-2, with 9 bases aligning to TRBD1. The germline V gene encodes CDR1 LNHDA and CDR2 SQIVND (reference sequence). V lost 7 bases, J lost 2 bases, and 8 bases stayed unmatched. The CDR3 loop spans 15 amino acids. Supplemented by reference TRBV19 and TRBJ1-2, the full variable domain reads DGGITQSPKYLFRKEGQNVTLSCEQNLNHDAMYWYRQDPGQGLRLIYYSQIVNDFQKGDIAEGYSVSREKKESFPLTVTSAQKNPTAFYLCASKVGTGWNYGYTFGSGTRLTVV.

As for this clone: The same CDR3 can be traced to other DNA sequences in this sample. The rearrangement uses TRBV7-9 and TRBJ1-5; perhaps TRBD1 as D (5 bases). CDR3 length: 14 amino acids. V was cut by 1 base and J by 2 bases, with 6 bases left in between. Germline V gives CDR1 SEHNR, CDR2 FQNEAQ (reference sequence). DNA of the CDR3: TGTGCCAGCAGCTTAGGAGGGGGCAATCAGCCCCAGCATTTT. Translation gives CASSLGGGNQPQHF.

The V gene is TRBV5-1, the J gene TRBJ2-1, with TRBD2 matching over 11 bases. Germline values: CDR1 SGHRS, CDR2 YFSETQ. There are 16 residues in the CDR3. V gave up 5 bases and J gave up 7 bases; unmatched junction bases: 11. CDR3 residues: CASSAPGLAAVNEQFF. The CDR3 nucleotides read TGCGCCAGCAGTGCCCCGGGACTAGCGGCAGTAAATGAGCAGTTCTTC.

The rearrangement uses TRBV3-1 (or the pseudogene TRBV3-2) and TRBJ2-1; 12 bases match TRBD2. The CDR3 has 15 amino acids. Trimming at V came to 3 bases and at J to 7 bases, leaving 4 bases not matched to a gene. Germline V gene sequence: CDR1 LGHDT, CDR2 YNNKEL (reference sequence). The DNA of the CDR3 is TGTGCCAGCAGCCAGACTAGCGGGAGTTGGAATGAGCAGTTCTTC. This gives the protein CASSQTSGSWNEQFF.

The CDR3 spells CASSFGADPNYGYTF. As DNA, the CDR3 is TGTGCCAGCAGTTTCGGGGCAGACCCTAACTATGGCTACACCTTC. The chain carries TRBV28 and TRBJ1-2; possibly TRBD1 for D (5 bases). There are 15 residues in the CDR3. Trimming removed 3 bases from V and 0 bases from J, with 11 bases in between. Per germline, CDR1 MDHEN and CDR2 SYDVKM.

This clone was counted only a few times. CDR3 DNA: TGTGCCAGCAGGCCGGGGGGACTACTTGAAAAACTGTTTTTT. Protein: CASRPGGLLEKLFF. This rearrangement joins TRBV27 to TRBJ1-4; weak D call: TRBD1 (5 bases). This CDR3 is built from 14 residues. The ends were cut back, 6 bases at V and 7 bases at J, with 15 bases in the middle. CDR1 is MNHEY, CDR2 SMNVEV, per germline (reference sequence).

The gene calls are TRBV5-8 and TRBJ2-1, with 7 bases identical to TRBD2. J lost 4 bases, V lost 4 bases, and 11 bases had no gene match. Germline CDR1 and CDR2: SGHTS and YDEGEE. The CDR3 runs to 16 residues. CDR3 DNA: TGTGCCAGCAGCCAGGGAGGGTGGGTGCGGTACAATGAGCAGTTCTTC. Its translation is CASSQGGWVRYNEQFF.

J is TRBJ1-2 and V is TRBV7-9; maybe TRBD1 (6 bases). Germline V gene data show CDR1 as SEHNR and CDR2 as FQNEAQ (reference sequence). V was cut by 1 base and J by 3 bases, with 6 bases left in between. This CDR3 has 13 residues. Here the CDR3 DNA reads TGTGCCAGCAGCTTAGGGACAGACTATGGCTACACCTTC. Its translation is CASSLGTDYGYTF.

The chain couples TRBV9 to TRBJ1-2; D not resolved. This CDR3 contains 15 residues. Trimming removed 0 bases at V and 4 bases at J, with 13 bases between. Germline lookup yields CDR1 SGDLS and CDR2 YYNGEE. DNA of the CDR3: TGTGCCAGCAGCGTAGGAGACGTATCAATCTATGGCTACACCTTC. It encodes CASSVGDVSIYGYTF.

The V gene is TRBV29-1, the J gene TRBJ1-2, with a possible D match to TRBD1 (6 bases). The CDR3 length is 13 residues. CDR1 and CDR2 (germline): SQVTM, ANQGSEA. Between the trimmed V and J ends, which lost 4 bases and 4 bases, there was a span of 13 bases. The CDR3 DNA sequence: TGCAGCGTTGGGGAGGGACAAAGCTATGGCTACACCTTC. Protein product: CSVGEGQSYGYTF.

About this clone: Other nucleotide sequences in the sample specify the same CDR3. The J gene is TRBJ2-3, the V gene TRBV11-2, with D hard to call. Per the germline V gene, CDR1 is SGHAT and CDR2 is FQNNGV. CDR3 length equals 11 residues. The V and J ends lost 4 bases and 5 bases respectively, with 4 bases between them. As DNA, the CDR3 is TGTGCCAGCAGCTCGGGAGATACGCAGTATTTT. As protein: CASSSGDTQYF.

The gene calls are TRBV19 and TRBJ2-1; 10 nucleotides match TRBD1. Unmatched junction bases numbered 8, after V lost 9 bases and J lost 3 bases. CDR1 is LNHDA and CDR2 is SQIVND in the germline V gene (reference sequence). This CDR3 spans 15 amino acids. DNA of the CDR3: TGTGCCAGCGGGACAGGGGCTCCAGGCTACAATGAGCAGTTCTTC. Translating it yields CASGTGAPGYNEQFF.

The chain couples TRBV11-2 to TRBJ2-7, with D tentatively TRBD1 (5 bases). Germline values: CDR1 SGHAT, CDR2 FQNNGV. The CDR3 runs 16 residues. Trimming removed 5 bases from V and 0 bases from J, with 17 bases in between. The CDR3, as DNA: TGTGCCAGCAGCCCGCTAAGCAGACAGTCCTCCTACGAGCAGTACTTC. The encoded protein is CASSPLSRQSSYEQYF.

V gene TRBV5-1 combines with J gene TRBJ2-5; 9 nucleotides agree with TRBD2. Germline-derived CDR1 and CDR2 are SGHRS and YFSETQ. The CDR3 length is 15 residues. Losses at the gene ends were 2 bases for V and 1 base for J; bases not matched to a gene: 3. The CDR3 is CASSLAGGRQETQYF. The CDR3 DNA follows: TGCGCCAGCAGCTTAGCGGGGGGCCGCCAAGAGACCCAGTACTTC.

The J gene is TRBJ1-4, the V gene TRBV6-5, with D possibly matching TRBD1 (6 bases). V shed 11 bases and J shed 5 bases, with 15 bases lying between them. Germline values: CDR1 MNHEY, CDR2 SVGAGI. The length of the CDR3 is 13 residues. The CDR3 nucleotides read TGTGCCGGCCAAACAGGGCCGAATGAAAAACTGTTTTTT. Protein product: CAGQTGPNEKLFF.

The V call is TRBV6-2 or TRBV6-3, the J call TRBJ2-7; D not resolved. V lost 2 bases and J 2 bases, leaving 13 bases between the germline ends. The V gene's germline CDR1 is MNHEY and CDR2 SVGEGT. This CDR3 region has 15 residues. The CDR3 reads CASSYRPALAYEQYF. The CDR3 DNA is TGTGCCAGCAGTTACCGTCCGGCACTGGCCTACGAGCAGTACTTC.

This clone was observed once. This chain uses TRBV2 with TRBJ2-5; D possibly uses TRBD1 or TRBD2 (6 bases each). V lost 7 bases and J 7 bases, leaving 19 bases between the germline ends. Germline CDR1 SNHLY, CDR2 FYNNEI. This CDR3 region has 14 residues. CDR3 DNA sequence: TGTGCCAGCAAACCCACGGAGGGGGTGACGACCCAGTACTTC. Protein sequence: CASKPTEGVTTQYF.

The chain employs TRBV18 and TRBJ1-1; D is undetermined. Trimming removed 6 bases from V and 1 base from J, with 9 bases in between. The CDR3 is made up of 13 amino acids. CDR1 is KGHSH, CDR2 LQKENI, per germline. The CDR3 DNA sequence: TGTGCCAGCTCCCGTGGAGCGAACACTGAAGCTTTCTTT. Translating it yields CASSRGANTEAFF. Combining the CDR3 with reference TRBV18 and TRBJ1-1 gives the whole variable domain NAGVMQNPRHLVRRRGQEARLRCSPMKGHSHVYWYRQLPEEGLKFMVYLQKENIIDESGMPKERFSAEFPKEGPSILRIQQVVRGDSAAYFCASSRGANTEAFFGQGTRLTVV.

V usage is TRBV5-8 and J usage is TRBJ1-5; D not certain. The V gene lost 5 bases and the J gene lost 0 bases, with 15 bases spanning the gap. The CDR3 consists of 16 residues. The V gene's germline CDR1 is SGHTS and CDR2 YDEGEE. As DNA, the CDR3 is TGTGCCAGCAGTCCCTTGAAGTGGGGTAGCAATCAGCCCCAGCATTTT. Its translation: CASSPLKWGSNQPQHF.

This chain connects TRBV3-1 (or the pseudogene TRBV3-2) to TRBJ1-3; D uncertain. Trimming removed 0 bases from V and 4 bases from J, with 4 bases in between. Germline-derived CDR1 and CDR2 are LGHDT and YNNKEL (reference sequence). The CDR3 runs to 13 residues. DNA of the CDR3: TGTGCCAGCAGCCAAGACCCCGGAAACACCATATATTTT. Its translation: CASSQDPGNTIYF.

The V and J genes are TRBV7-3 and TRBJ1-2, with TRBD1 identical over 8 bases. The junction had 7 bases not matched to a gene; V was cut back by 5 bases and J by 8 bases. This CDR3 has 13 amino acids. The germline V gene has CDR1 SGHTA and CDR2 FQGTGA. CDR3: CASSLGGTGGYTF. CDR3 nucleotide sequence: TGTGCCAGCAGCCTTGGGGGGACAGGAGGCTACACCTTC.

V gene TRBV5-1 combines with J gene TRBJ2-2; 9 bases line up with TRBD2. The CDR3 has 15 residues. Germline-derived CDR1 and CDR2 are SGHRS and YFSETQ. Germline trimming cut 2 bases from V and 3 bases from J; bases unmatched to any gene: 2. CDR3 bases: TGCGCCAGCAGCTTTAGCGGGAGTTACACCGGGGAGCTGTTTTTT. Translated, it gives CASSFSGSYTGELFF.

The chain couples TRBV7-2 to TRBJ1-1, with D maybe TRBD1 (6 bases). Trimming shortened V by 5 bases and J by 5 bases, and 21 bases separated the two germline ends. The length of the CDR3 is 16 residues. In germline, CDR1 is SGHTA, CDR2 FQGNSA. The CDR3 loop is CASSKYRVAQRTEAFF. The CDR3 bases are TGTGCCAGCAGCAAATACAGGGTAGCGCAGAGAACTGAAGCTTTCTTT. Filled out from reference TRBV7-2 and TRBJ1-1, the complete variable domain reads GAGVSQSPSNKVTEKGKDVELRCDPISGHTALYWYRQSLGQGLEFLIYFQGNSAPDKSGLPSDRFSAERTGGSVSTLTIQRTQQEDSAVYLCASSKYRVAQRTEAFFGQGTRLTVV.

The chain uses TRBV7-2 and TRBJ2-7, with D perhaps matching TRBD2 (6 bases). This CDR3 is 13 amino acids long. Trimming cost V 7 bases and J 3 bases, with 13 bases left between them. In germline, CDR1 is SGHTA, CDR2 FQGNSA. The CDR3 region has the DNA TGTGCCAGCATCTCAAGCGGGTTCTACGAGCAGTACTTC. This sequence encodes CASISSGFYEQYF.